Here is one T cell receptor (beta chain) with its context. Antigen: not known. This record belongs to a study of beta chain features in type 1 diabetes. Turning to the study itself: Researchers looked at 95 million to 140 million sorted cells across all samples. Whole-study results and caveats: Compared to healthy donors, patients appeared to have naive, central memory and Treg TCRB repertoires that were more alike. Type 1 diabetes patients showed a moderate but significant shortening of TCRB CDR3s in all four CD4+ subsets.

A sort by CD45RO/CCR7/CD25/CD127/CD95/CD27 yielded CD4+ naive, central memory, regulatory and stem cell-like memory cells. Over 95% purity was reached by all sorted populations. This CDR3 is built from 16 residues. V gave up 0 bases and J gave up 10 bases; unmatched junction bases: 9. Per the germline V gene, CDR1 is MNHEY and CDR2 is SVGAGI. Investigators reverse transcribed all isolated RNA, so they sequenced expressed TCRB transcripts. TCRdb keeps only in-frame clones here, not all; method: immunoSEQ multiplex PCR. The sample records roughly 290,000 clones, 15% being singletons. Sequencing input: naive CD4+ T cells from blood. This clonotype originated in a man aged 18 to 35 with type 1 diabetes. This chain links TRBV6-5 with TRBJ2-1, with TRBD2 matching over 10 bases. The CDR3 spells CASSYSLAGGVNEQFF. CDR3 in DNA: TGTGCCAGCAGTTACTCCTTAGCGGGAGGTGTAAACGAGCAGTTCTTC.